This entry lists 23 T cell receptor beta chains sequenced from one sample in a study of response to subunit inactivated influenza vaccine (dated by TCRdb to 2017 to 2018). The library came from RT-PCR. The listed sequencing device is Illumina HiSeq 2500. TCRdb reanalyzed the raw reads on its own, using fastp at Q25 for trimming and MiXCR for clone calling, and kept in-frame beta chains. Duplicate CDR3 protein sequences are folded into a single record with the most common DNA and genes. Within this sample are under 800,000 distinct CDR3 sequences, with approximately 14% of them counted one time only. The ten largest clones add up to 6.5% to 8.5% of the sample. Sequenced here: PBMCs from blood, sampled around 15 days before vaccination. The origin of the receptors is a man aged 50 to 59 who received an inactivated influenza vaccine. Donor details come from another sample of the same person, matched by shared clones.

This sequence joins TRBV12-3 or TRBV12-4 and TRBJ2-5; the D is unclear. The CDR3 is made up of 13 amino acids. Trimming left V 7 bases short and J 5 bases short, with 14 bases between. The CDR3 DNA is TGTGCCAGCACGGTGGGAATACGGGAGACCCAGTACTTC. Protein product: CASTVGIRETQYF.

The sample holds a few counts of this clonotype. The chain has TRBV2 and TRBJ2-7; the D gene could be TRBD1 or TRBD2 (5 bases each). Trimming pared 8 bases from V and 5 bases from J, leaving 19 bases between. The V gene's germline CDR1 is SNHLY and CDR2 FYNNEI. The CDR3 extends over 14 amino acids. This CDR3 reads CASFLYGTGNEQYF. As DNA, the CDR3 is TGTGCCAGCTTTCTGTACGGGACCGGCAACGAGCAGTACTTC. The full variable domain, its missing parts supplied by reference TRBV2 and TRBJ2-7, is EPEVTQTPSHQVTQMGQEVILRCVPISNHLYFYWYRQILGQKVEFLVSFYNNEISEKSEIFDDQFSVERPDGSNFTLKIRSTKLEDSAMYFCASFLYGTGNEQYFGPGTRLTVT.

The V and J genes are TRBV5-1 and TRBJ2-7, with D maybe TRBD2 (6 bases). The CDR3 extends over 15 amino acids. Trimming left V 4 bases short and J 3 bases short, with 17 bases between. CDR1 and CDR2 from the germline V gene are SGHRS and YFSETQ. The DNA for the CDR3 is TGCGCCAGCAGCACCGACGGGAGTACATTCTACGAGCAGTACTTC. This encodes CASSTDGSTFYEQYF.

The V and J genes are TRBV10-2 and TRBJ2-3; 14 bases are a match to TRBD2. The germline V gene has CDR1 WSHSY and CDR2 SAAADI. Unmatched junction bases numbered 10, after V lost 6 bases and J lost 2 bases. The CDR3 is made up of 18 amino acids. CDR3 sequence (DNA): TGCGCCAGCAGGAGACACCTGGGACTAGCGGGGGACACAGATACGCAGTATTTT. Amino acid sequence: CASRRHLGLAGDTDTQYF.

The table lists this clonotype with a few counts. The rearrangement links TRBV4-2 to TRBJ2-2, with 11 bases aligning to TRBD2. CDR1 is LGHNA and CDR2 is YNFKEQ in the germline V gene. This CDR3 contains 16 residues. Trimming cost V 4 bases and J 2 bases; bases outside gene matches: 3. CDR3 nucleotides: TGTGCCAGCAGCCCTAGCGGGGGGACCAACACCGGGGAGCTGTTTTTT. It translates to CASSPSGGTNTGELFF.

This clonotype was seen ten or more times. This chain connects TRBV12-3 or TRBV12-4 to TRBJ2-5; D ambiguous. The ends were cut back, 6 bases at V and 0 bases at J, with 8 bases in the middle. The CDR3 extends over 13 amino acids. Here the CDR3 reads CASSLRHQETQYF. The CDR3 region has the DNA TGTGCCAGCAGCCTCCGACACCAAGAGACCCAGTACTTC.

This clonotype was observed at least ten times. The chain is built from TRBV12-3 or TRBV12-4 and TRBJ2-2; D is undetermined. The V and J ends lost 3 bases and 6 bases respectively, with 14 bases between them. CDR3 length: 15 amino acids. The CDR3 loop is CASSFKINGPGELFF. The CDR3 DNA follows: TGTGCCAGCAGTTTCAAAATAAATGGACCCGGGGAGCTGTTTTTT.

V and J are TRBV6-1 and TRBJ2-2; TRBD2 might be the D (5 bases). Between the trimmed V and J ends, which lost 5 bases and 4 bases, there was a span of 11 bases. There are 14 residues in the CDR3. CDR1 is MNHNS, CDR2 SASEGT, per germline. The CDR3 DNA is TGTGCCAGCAGTCGGGGTCCAGCCACCGGGGAGCTGTTTTTT. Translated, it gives CASSRGPATGELFF.

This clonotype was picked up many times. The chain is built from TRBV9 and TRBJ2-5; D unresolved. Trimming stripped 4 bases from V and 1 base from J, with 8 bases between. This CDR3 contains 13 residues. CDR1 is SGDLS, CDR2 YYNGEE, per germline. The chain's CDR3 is CASSPHPQETQYF. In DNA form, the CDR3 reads TGTGCCAGCAGCCCCCATCCCCAAGAGACCCAGTACTTC.

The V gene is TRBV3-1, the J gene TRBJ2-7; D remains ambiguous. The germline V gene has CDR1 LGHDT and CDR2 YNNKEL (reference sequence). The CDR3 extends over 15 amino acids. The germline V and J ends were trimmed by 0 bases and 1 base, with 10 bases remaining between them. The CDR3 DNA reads TGTGCCAGCAGCCAAGATCCACGGCGATCCTACGAGCAGTACTTC. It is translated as CASSQDPRRSYEQYF.

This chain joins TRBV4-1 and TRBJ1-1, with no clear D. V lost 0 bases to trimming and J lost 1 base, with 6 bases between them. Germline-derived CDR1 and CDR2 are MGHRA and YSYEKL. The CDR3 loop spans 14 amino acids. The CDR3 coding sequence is TGCGCCAGCAGCCAAGATCCACAGAACACTGAAGCTTTCTTT. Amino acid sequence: CASSQDPQNTEAFF.

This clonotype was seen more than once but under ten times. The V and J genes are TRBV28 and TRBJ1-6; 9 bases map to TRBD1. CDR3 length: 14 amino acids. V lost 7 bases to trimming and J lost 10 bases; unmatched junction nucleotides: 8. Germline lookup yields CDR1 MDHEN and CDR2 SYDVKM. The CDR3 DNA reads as TGTGCCAGCACCCTCACAGGGGGCAACTCACCCCTCCACTTT. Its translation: CASTLTGGNSPLHF. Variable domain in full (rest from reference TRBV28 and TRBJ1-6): DVKVTQSSRYLVKRTGEKVFLECVQDMDHENMFWYRQDPGLGLRLIYFSYDVKMKEKGDIPEGYSVSREKKERFSLILESASTNQTSMYLCASTLTGGNSPLHFGNGTRLTVT.

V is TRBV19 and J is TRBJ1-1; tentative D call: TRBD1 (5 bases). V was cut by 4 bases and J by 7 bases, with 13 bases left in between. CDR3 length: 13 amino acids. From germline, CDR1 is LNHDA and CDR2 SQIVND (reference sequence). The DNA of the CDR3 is TGTGCCAGTAGTACCCTTCGACAGAGTGAAGCTTTCTTT. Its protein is CASSTLRQSEAFF.

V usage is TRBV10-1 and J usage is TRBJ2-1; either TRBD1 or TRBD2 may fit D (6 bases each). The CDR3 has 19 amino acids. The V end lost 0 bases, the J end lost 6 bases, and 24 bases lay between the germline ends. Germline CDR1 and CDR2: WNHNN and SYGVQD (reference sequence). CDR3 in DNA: TGCGCCAGCAGTGAGTCACCGGGACACCTAAAGTACGGGGGCAATGAGCAGTTCTTC. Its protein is CASSESPGHLKYGGNEQFF.

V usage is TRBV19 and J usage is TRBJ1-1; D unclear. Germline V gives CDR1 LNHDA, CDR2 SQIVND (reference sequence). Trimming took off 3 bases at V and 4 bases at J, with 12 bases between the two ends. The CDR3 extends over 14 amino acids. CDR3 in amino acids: CASSITALVTEAFF. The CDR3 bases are TGTGCCAGTAGTATCACAGCACTCGTCACTGAAGCTTTCTTT.

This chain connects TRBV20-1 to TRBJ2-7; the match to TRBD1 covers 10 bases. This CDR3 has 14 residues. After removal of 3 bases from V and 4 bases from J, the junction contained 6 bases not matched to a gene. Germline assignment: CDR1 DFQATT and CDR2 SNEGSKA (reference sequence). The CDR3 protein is CSASWTGGMYEQYF. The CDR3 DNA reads TGCAGTGCTAGTTGGACAGGGGGTATGTACGAGCAGTACTTC.

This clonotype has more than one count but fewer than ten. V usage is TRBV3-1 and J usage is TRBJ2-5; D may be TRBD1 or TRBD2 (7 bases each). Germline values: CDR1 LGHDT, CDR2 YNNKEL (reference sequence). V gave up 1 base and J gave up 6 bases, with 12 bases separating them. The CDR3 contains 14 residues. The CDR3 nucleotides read TGTGCCAGCAGCCAAGCCAGGGGGGGGCAGACCCAGTACTTC. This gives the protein CASSQARGGQTQYF.

CDR3 sequence (DNA): TGCGCCAGCAGCCAAGACTCAGGGGTTAGGGGGGAGCTGTTTTTT. Its translation is CASSQDSGVRGELFF. This chain uses TRBV4-3 with TRBJ2-2, with D possibly TRBD1 on 6 matching bases. Germline loops: CDR1 LGHNA, CDR2 YSLEER. Trimming pared 0 bases from V and 8 bases from J, leaving 13 bases between. CDR3 size: 15 residues.

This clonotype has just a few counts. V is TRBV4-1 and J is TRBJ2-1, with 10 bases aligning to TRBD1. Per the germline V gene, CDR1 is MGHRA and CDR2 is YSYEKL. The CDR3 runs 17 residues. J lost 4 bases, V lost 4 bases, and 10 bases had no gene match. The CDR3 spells CASSPPYRDRGYNEQFF. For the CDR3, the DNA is TGCGCCAGCAGCCCTCCCTACCGGGACAGGGGATACAATGAGCAGTTCTTC.

The CDR3 loop is CSSPVHLDSPLHF. The DNA of the CDR3 is TGCAGTTCCCCAGTACATCTTGATTCACCCCTCCACTTT. The V and J genes are TRBV20-1 and TRBJ1-6, with D unclear. V was shortened by 8 bases and J by 8 bases, with 16 bases between the two germline ends. Per the germline V gene, CDR1 is DFQATT and CDR2 is SNEGSKA (reference sequence). CDR3 length equals 13 residues.

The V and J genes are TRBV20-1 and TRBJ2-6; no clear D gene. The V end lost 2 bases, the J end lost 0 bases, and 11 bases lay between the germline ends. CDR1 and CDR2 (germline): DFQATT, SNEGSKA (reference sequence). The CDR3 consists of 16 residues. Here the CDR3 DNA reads TGCAGTGCTAGAACCCCCCGAGGCTCTGGGGCCAACGTCCTGACTTTC. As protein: CSARTPRGSGANVLTF.

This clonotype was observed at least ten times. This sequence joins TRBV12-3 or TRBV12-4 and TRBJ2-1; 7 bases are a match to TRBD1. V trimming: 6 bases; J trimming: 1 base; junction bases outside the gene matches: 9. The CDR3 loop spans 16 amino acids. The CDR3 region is CASSRQPGQSYNEQFF. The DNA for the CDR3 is TGTGCCAGCAGCCGACAGCCGGGACAGTCCTACAATGAGCAGTTCTTC.

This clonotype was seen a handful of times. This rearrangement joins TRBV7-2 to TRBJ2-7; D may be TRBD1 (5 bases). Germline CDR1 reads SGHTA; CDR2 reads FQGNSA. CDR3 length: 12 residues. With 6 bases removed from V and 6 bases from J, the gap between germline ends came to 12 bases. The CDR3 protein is CASRPRVGEQYF. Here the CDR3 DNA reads TGTGCCAGCAGGCCCAGGGTGGGCGAGCAGTACTTC. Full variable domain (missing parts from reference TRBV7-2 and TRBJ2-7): GAGVSQSPSNKVTEKGKDVELRCDPISGHTALYWYRQSLGQGLEFLIYFQGNSAPDKSGLPSDRFSAERTGGSVSTLTIQRTQQEDSAVYLCASRPRVGEQYFGPGTRLTVT.